The 6 T cell receptor beta chains below come from one sample, sequenced in a study of blood T cell repertoires in COVID-19. This table comes from immunoSEQ multiplex PCR, and its TCRdb copy is limited to in-frame clones, with some not included. The table lists 150,000 or so clones, around 84% of them singletons. The source material was peripheral blood. Receptor source: a man older than 75 with acute or convalescent COVID-19.

This chain links TRBV29-1 with TRBJ2-5; D ambiguous. From germline, CDR1 is SQVTM and CDR2 ANQGSEA. This CDR3 contains 11 residues. Trimming shortened V by 6 bases and J by 1 base, and 6 bases separated the two germline ends. The CDR3 nucleotides read TGCAGCGTACATGGCCAAGAGACCCAGTACTTC. Its protein is CSVHGQETQYF.

V is TRBV2 and J is TRBJ2-7, with D possibly being TRBD2 (5 bases). CDR1 and CDR2 from the germline V gene are SNHLY and FYNNEI. Trimming cost V 7 bases and J 2 bases, with 15 bases left between them. CDR3 length: 14 residues. The CDR3 DNA reads as TGTGCCAGCACCTTTATACGGGAAGCCTACGAGCAGTACTTC. Protein product: CASTFIREAYEQYF.

The chain recombines TRBV5-1 with TRBJ1-1, with 9 positions matching TRBD1. V lost 4 bases, J lost 0 bases, and 7 bases stayed unmatched. The CDR3 spans 16 residues. Germline CDR1 and CDR2: SGHRS and YFSETQ. CDR3 nucleotide sequence: TGCGCCAGCAGCGACCCGGGACAGGGAATGAACACTGAAGCTTTCTTT. Translating it yields CASSDPGQGMNTEAFF.

The DNA of the CDR3 is TGTGCCGGAGCCCAGAGCGGGAGTGGGGGCACTGAAGCTTTCTTT. It codes for CAGAQSGSGGTEAFF. This chain connects TRBV28 to TRBJ1-1; weak D call: TRBD1 (5 bases). The V end lost 11 bases, the J end lost 4 bases, and 23 bases lay between the germline ends. Germline CDR1 MDHEN, CDR2 SYDVKM. The CDR3 is made up of 15 amino acids.

The gene calls are TRBV10-3 and TRBJ1-6, with a tentative D call TRBD1 (5 bases). V lost 4 bases and J 8 bases, leaving 15 bases between the germline ends. The V gene's germline CDR1 is ENHRY and CDR2 SYGVKD. CDR3 length: 15 residues. The CDR3 DNA is TGTGCCATCAGTGGACCGGGACTAGGGGATTCACCCCTCCACTTT. It is translated as CAISGPGLGDSPLHF.

The V and J genes are TRBV3-1 (or the pseudogene TRBV3-2) and TRBJ1-1, with a possible D match to TRBD1 (6 bases). V was clipped by 3 bases and J by 4 bases, with 12 bases between them. The V gene's germline CDR1 is LGHDT and CDR2 YNNKEL (reference sequence). This CDR3 has 14 residues. As DNA, the CDR3 is TGTGCCAGCAGCCACCTCCTAGGGGGCACTGAAGCTTTCTTT. It specifies CASSHLLGGTEAFF.